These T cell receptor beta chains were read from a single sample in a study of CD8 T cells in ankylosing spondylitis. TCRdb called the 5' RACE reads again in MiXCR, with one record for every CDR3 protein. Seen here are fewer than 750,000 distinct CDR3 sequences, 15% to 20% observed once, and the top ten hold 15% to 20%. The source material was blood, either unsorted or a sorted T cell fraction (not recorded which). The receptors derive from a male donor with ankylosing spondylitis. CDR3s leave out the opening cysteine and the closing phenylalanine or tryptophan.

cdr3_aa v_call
ASSSMTGYEQY TRBV5-1
ASSFQGAGELF TRBV5-1
ASSLADSEAF TRBV7-9
ATSEPGGDYNEQF TRBV24-1
ASSLIGGGRAEAF TRBV5-6
SARDPGLLQETQY TRBV20-1
ASSEGRFGELF TRBV5-1
ASSQDTDRAEQPQH TRBV4-1
ASRYGLAGYPSSYNEQF TRBV5-1
ASSGDMYYGYT TRBV6-1
AWSPGQREKLF TRBV30
ASSVGREGYDEQF TRBV9
ASSPRLGQAGNEQF TRBV7-2
SVEGGGRTEAF TRBV29-1
ASSLSGGRNEQY TRBV6-5